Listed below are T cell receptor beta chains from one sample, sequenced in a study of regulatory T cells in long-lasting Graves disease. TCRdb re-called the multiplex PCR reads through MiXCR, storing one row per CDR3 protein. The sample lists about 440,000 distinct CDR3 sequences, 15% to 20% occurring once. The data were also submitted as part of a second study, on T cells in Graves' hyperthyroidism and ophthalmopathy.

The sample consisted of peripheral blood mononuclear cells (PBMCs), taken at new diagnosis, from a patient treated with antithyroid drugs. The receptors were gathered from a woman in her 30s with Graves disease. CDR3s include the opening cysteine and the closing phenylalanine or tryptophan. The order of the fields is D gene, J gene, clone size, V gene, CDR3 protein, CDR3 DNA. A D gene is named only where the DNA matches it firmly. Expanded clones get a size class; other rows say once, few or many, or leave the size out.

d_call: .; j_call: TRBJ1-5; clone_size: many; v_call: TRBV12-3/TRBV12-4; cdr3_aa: CASCGGNQPQHF; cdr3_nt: TGTGCCAGCTGTGGGGGCAATCAGCCCCAGCATTTT
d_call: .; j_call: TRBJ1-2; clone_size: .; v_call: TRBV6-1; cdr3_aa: CASSLRPARTYGYTF; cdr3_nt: TGTGCCAGCAGTCTTCGACCAGCGCGAACCTATGGCTACACCTTC
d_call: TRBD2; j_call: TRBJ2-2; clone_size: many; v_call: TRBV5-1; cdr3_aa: CASSSTGTSGRRLAGELFF; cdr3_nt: TGCGCCAGCAGCTCAACCGGGACTAGCGGGAGAAGGTTGGCCGGGGAGCTGTTTTTT
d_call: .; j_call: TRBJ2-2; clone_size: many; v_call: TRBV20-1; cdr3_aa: CSARDQVWKNTGELFF; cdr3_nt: TGCAGTGCTAGAGACCAGGTTTGGAAGAACACCGGGGAGCTGTTTTTT
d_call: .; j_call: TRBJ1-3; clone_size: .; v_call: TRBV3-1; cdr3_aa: CASSHSLLGNTIYF; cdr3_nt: TGTGCCAGCAGCCACAGCTTACTTGGAAACACCATATATTTT
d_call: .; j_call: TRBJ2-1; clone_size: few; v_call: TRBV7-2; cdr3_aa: CASRHSGTLNNEQFF; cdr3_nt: TGTGCCAGCAGGCACTCCGGGACACTTAACAATGAGCAGTTCTTC
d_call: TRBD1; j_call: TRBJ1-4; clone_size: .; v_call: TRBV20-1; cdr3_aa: CSAADRGSTNEKLFF; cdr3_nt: TGCAGTGCCGCCGACAGGGGCTCAACTAATGAAAAACTGTTTTTT
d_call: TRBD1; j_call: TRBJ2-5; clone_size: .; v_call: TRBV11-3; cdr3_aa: CASSFSRGRETQYF; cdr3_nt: TGTGCCAGCAGTTTTTCCAGGGGGCGAGAGACCCAGTACTTC
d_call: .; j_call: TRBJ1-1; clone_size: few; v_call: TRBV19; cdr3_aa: CASSIGEDTEAFF; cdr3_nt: TGTGCCAGTAGTATAGGAGAGGACACTGAAGCTTTCTTT
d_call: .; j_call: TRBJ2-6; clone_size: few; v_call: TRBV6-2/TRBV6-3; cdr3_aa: CAGKRSSGANVLTF; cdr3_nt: TGTGCCGGCAAACGCAGCTCTGGGGCCAACGTCCTGACTTTC
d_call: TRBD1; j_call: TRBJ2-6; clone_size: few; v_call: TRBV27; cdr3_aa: CASSSTGAGANVLTF; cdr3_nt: TGTGCCAGCAGTTCGACAGGGGCTGGGGCCAACGTCCTGACTTTC
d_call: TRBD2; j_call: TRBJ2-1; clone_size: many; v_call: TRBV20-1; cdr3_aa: CSATRGLGANEQFF; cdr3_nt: TGCAGTGCTACTCGGGGACTAGGGGCCAATGAGCAGTTCTTC
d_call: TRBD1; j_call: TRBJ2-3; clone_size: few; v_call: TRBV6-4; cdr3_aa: CASADGTGGTDTQYF; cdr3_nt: TGTGCCAGCGCCGACGGGACAGGGGGTACAGATACGCAGTATTTT
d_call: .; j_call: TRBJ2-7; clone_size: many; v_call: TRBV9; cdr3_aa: CASSVVPEWGEQYF; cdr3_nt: TGTGCCAGCAGCGTTGTCCCTGAGTGGGGCGAGCAGTACTTC
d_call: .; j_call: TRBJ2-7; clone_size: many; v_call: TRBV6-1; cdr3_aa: CASREEVLSYEQYF; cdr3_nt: TGTGCCAGCCGCGAGGAGGTACTATCCTACGAGCAGTACTTC
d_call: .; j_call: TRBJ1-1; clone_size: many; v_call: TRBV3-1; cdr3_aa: CASSQDFNTKNTEAFF; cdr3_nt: TGTGCCAGCAGCCAAGATTTTAACACTAAGAACACTGAAGCTTTCTTT
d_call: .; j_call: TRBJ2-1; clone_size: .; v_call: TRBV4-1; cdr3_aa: CASSQEGRAGGHNEQFF; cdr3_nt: TGCGCCAGCAGCCAAGAGGGGAGGGCAGGGGGTCACAATGAGCAGTTCTTC
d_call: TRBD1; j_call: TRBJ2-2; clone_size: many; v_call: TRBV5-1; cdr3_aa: CASSGQGSYTGELFF; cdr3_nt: TGCGCCAGCAGCGGACAGGGCTCTTACACCGGGGAGCTGTTTTTT
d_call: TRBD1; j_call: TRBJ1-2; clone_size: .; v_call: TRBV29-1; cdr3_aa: CSVELSGGGRGYTF; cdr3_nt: TGCAGCGTTGAGCTTTCAGGGGGAGGAAGAGGCTACACCTTC
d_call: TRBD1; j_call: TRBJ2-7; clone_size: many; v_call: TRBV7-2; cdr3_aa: CASSKLPTGEYEQYF; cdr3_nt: TGTGCCAGCAGCAAACTTCCGACAGGGGAGTACGAGCAGTACTTC
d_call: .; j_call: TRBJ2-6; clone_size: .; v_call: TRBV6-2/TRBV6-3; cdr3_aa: CASSRLEAPLPSGANVLTF; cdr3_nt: TGTGCCAGCAGTCGCCTTGAAGCCCCCCTCCCCTCTGGGGCCAACGTCCTGACTTTC
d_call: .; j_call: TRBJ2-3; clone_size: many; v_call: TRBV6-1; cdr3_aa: CASSLRRGQEDTQYF; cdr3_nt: TGTGCCAGCAGCCTACGCAGGGGTCAGGAGGATACGCAGTATTTT
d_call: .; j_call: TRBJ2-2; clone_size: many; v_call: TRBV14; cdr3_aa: CASSHRPDTGTGELFF; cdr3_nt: TGTGCCAGCAGCCACCGACCCGACACAGGCACCGGGGAGCTGTTTTTT
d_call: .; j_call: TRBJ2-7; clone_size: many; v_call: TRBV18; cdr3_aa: CASSPNGQPSEQYF; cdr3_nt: TGTGCCAGCTCACCAAACGGCCAGCCATCGGAGCAGTACTTC
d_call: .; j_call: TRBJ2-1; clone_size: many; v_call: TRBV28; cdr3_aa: CASNTYLRGNEQFF; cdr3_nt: TGTGCCAGCAACACCTACCTCCGGGGCAATGAGCAGTTCTTC
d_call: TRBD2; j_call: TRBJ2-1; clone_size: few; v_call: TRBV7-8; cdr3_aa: CASSLLRTSGRDNEQFF; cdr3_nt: TGTGCCAGCAGCTTACTCCGGACTAGCGGGAGGGACAATGAGCAGTTCTTC
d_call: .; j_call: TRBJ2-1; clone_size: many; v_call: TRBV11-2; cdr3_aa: CASSLEWRAWDEQFF; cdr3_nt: TGTGCCAGCAGCTTAGAATGGAGAGCGTGGGATGAGCAGTTCTTC
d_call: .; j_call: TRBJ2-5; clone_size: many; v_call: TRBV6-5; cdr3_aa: CASSSARPQLQETQYF; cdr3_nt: TGTGCCAGCAGTTCCGCCCGGCCTCAACTCCAAGAGACCCAGTACTTC
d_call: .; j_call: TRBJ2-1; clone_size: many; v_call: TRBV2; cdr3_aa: CASSRGPGSYNEQFF; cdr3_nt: TGTGCCAGCAGCAGGGGCCCCGGTTCCTACAATGAGCAGTTCTTC
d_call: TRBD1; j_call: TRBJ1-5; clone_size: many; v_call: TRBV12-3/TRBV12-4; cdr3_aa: CASTFTQGEQPQHF; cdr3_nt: TGTGCCAGCACTTTCACACAGGGGGAACAGCCCCAGCATTTT
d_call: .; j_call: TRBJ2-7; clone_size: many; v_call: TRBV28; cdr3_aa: CASSARYEQYF; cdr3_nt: TGTGCCAGCAGTGCCCGCTACGAGCAGTACTTC
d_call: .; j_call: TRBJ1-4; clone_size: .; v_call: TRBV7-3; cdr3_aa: CASNNGGLGEKLFF; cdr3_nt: TGTGCCAGCAACAATGGGGGATTAGGTGAAAAACTGTTTTTT
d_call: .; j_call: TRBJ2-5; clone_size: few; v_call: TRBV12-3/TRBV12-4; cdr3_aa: CASTRSDSLRTQYF; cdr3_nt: TGTGCCAGCACCCGTTCGGACTCTTTAAGGACCCAGTACTTC
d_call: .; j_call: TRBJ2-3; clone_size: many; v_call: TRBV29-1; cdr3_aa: CSVASGSTDTQYF; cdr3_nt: TGCAGCGTTGCTTCCGGGAGCACAGATACGCAGTATTTT
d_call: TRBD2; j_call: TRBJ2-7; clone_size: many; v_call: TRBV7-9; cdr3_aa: CASSSNPRTSGSSLYEQYF; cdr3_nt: TGTGCCAGCAGCTCAAACCCTAGGACTAGCGGGAGTAGTCTATACGAGCAGTACTTC
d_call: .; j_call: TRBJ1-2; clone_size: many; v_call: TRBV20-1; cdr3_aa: CSAFLPGHVEGYTF; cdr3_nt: TGCAGTGCTTTCCTTCCGGGACATGTAGAAGGCTACACCTTC
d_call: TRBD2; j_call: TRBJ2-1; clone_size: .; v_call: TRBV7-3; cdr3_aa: CASSLIPSGRTNEQFF; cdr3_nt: TGTGCCAGCAGCTTAATACCTAGCGGGAGGACCAATGAGCAGTTCTTC
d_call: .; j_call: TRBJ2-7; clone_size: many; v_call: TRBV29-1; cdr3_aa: CSAAGLTANEQYF; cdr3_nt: TGCAGCGCCGCTGGGCTAACGGCTAACGAGCAGTACTTC
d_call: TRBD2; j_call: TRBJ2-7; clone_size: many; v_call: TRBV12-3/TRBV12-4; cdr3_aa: CASSSGLAGEVQYF; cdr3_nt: TGTGCCAGCAGTTCCGGACTAGCGGGAGAGGTGCAGTACTTC
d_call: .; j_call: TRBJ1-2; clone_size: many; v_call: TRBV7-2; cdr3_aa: CASSLSHYGYTF; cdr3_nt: TGTGCCAGCAGCTTATCCCACTATGGCTACACCTTC
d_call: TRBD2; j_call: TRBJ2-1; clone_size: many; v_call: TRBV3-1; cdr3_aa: CASSQATSGHYNEQFF; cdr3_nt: TGTGCCAGCAGCCAAGCGACTAGCGGACATTACAATGAGCAGTTCTTC
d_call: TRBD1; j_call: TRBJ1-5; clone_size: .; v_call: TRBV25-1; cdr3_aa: CASSEGRTGYNQPQHF; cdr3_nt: TGTGCCAGCAGTGAAGGGAGGACAGGGTACAATCAGCCCCAGCATTTT
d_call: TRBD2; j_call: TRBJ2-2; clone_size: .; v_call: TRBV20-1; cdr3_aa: CSARGPTSGRAGELFF; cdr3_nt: TGCAGTGCTAGAGGCCCGACTAGCGGGAGGGCCGGGGAGCTGTTTTTT
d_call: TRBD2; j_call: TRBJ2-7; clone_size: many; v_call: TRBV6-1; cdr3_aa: CASKPGTSGLYEQYF; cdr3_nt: TGTGCCAGCAAACCCGGGACTAGCGGCCTATACGAGCAGTACTTC
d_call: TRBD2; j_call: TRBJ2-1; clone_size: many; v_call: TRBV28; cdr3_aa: CASSLASGSLEFF; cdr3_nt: TGTGCCAGCAGTTTGGCTAGCGGGAGTTTGGAGTTCTTC
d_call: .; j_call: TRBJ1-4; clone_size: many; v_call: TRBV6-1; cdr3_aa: CASSESSTTENNEKLFF; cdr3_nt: TGTGCCAGCAGTGAAAGTTCCACGACGGAGAATAATGAAAAACTGTTTTTT
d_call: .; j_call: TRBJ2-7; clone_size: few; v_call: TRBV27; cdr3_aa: CASSLLTRVPYEQYF; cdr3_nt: TGTGCCAGCAGTTTATTGACCAGGGTCCCCTACGAGCAGTACTTC
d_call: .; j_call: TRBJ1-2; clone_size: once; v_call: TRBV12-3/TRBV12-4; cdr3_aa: CASSPGRIYDNYGYTF; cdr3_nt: TGTGCCAGCAGTCCCGGACGGATCTATGATAACTATGGCTACACCTTC
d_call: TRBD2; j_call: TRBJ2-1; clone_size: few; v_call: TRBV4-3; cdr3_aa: CASSQDREGTSGREQFF; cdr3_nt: TGCGCCAGCAGCCAAGATAGGGAAGGGACTAGCGGGCGGGAGCAGTTCTTC
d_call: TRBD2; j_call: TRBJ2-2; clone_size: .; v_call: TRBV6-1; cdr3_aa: CATVGLAEGTGELFF; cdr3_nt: TGTGCCACCGTGGGACTAGCGGAAGGGACCGGGGAGCTGTTTTTT
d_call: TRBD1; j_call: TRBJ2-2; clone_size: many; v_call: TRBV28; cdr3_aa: CASMRTGEAGELFF; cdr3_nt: TGTGCCAGCATGCGGACAGGGGAGGCCGGGGAGCTGTTTTTT
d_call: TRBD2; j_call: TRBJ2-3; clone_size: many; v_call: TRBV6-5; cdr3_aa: CASSYRTSGFHTQYF; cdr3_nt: TGTGCCAGCAGTTACCGGACTAGCGGTTTCCATACGCAGTATTTT
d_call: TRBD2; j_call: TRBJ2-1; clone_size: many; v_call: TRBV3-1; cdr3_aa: CASSRSAGVNEQFF; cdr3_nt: TGTGCCAGCAGCCGATCAGCGGGAGTCAATGAGCAGTTCTTC
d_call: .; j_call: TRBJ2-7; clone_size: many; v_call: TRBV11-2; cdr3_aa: CASSPRGRVLYEQYF; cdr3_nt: TGTGCCAGCAGTCCTCGCGGAAGGGTCTTGTACGAGCAGTACTTC
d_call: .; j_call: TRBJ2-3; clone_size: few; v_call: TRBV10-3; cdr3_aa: CAISDSAQGDTQYF; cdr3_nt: TGTGCCATCAGTGACAGTGCCCAGGGGGATACGCAGTATTTT
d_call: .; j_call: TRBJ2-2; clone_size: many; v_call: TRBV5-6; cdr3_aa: CASSLFGETGELFF; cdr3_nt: TGTGCCAGCAGCTTGTTCGGCGAGACCGGGGAGCTGTTTTTT
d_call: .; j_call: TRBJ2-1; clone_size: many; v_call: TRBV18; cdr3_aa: CASSPRREDEQFF; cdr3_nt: TGTGCCAGCTCACCAAGGAGGGAAGATGAGCAGTTCTTC
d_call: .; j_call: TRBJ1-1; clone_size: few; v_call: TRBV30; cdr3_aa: CAWSSGGRAEAFF; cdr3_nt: TGTGCCTGGAGTTCCGGGGGAAGGGCTGAAGCTTTCTTT
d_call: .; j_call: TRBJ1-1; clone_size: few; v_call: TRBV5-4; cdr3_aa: CASSLPGAGGTEAFF; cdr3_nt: TGTGCCAGCAGCCTGCCTGGGGCGGGAGGGACTGAAGCTTTCTTT